The 8 T cell receptor beta chains given below trace back to one sample, sequenced in a study of T cells after yellow fever vaccination. MiXCR, applied by TCRdb to the 5' RACE reads, yields one record per CDR3 protein. The repertoire holds a few hundred thousand distinct CDR3 sequences, with roughly 4.3% as singletons. The sample here was PBMCs, taken 5 days after the yellow fever booster vaccination. These receptors were collected from a man aged 18 to 29 who received the YFV17D yellow fever vaccine.

This clonotype was observed a handful of times. This chain connects TRBV7-2 to TRBJ2-3; D assignment may be TRBD1 or TRBD2 (6 bases each). CDR3 length: 16 amino acids. Germline V gives CDR1 SGHTA, CDR2 FQGNSA. Trimming cost V 2 bases and J 1 base, with 13 bases left between them. The CDR3 region is CASSLLRGVGTDTQYF. The CDR3 nucleotides read TGTGCCAGCAGCTTATTAAGGGGGGTGGGCACAGATACGCAGTATTTT.

J is TRBJ1-1 and V is TRBV7-2; TRBD1 might be the D (6 bases). This CDR3 has 13 amino acids. CDR1 and CDR2 from the germline V gene are SGHTA and FQGNSA. Trimming shortened V by 4 bases and J by 7 bases, and 13 bases separated the two germline ends. The CDR3 region has the DNA TGTGCCAGCAGCTCGGGACACCGCGGTGAAGCTTTCTTT. This codes for CASSSGHRGEAFF.

V gene TRBV10-3 combines with J gene TRBJ1-2, with 8 bases identical to TRBD1. V trimming: 6 bases; J trimming: 10 bases; junction bases outside the gene matches: 10. The CDR3 length is 13 residues. The germline V gene encodes CDR1 ENHRY and CDR2 SYGVKD. CDR3 sequence: CAIRLTGEGDYTF. The CDR3 DNA is TGTGCCATCAGGTTGACAGGGGAGGGCGACTACACCTTC.

The chain links TRBV25-1 to TRBJ2-1; D is unclear. Germline CDR1 reads MGHDK; CDR2 reads SYGVNS. The CDR3 spans 11 residues. V lost 8 bases and J 8 bases, leaving 10 bases between the germline ends. The CDR3 nucleotides are TGTGCCAGCGGGAAGCTGGATGAGCAGTTCTTC. Protein sequence: CASGKLDEQFF.

This clonotype was recorded at least ten times. The chain employs TRBV7-2 and TRBJ1-1; maybe TRBD1 (6 bases). Trimming removed 5 bases at V and 11 bases at J, with 15 bases between. This CDR3 is built from 12 residues. CDR1 is SGHTA and CDR2 is FQGNSA in the germline V gene. The CDR3 is CASSPYTGMAFF. The CDR3 nucleotides are TGTGCCAGCAGCCCATACACAGGGATGGCTTTCTTT. Looking up the rest from reference TRBV7-2 and TRBJ1-1 gives the full variable domain: GAGVSQSPSNKVTEKGKDVELRCDPISGHTALYWYRQSLGQGLEFLIYFQGNSAPDKSGLPSDRFSAERTGGSVSTLTIQRTQQEDSAVYLCASSPYTGMAFFGQGTRLTVV.

This clonotype was found many times. V is TRBV7-2 and J is TRBJ2-3, with D possibly being TRBD1 (5 bases). CDR1 and CDR2 from the germline V gene are SGHTA and FQGNSA. CDR3 length: 14 residues. Trimming removed 0 bases at V and 5 bases at J, with 9 bases between. CDR3 in amino acids: CASSLARAIDTQYF. The CDR3 DNA is TGTGCCAGCAGCTTAGCCAGGGCAATAGATACGCAGTATTTT.

The chain combines TRBV7-2 with TRBJ1-6, with D maybe TRBD1 (6 bases). Trimming took 5 bases from V and 7 from J, leaving 18 bases between them. CDR1 and CDR2 (germline): SGHTA, FQGNSA. The CDR3 length is 16 residues. For the CDR3, the DNA is TGTGCCAGCAGCCTCGGGACACACCTCGGCAATTCACCCCTCCACTTT. This sequence encodes CASSLGTHLGNSPLHF.

This clonotype qualifies as medium-sized. The rearrangement uses TRBV18 and TRBJ2-5, with 8 bases identical to TRBD2. The CDR3 contains 18 residues. In germline, CDR1 is KGHSH, CDR2 LQKENI. Trimming at V came to 3 bases and at J to 3 bases, leaving 15 bases not matched to a gene. The chain's CDR3 is CASSPKAYVVAGKETQYF. In DNA, the CDR3 is TGTGCCAGCTCACCGAAGGCCTACGTGGTAGCGGGGAAAGAGACCCAGTACTTC.